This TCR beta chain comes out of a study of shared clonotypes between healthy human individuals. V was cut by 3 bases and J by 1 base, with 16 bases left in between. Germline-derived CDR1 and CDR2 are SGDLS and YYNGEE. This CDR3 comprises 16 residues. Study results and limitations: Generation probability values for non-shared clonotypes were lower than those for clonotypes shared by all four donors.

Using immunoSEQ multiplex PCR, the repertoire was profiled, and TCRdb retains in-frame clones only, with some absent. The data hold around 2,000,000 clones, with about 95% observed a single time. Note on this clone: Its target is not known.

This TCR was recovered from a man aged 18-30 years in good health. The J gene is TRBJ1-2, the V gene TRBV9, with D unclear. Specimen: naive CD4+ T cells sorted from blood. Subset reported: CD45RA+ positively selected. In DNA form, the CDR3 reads TGTGCCAGCAGCGCAACCAGTAGGCAGAATAACTATGGCTACACCTTC. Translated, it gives CASSATSRQNNYGYTF. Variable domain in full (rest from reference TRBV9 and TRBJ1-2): DSGVTQTPKHLITATGQRVTLRCSPRSGDLSVYWYQQSLDQGLQFLIQYYNGEERAKGNILERFSAQQFPDLHSELNLSSLELGDSALYFCASSATSRQNNYGYTFGSGTRLTVV.